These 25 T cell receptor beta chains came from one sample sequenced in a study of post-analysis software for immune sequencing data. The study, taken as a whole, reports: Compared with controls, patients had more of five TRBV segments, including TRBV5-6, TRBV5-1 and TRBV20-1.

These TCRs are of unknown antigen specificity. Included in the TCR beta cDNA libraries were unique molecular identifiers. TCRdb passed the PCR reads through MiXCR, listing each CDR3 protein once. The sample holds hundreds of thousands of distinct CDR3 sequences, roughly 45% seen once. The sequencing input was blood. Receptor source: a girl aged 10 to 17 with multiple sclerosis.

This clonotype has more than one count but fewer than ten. CDR3 coding DNA: TGTGCCAGCAGCCCCTCTTCCTGGGGGGGCACTGGGGCCAACGTCCTGACTTTC. It specifies CASSPSSWGGTGANVLTF. This chain links TRBV7-2 with TRBJ2-6; tentative D call: TRBD2 (7 bases). Trimming took off 5 bases at V and 2 bases at J, with 19 bases between the two ends. The germline V gene has CDR1 SGHTA and CDR2 FQGNSA. The CDR3 has 18 amino acids. Filled out from reference TRBV7-2 and TRBJ2-6, the complete variable domain reads GAGVSQSPSNKVTEKGKDVELRCDPISGHTALYWYRQSLGQGLEFLIYFQGNSAPDKSGLPSDRFSAERTGGSVSTLTIQRTQQEDSAVYLCASSPSSWGGTGANVLTFGAGSRLTVL.

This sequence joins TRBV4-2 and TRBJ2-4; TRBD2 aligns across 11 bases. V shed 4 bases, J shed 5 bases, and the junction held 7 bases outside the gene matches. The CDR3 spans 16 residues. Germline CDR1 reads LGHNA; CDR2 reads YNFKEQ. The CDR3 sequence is CASSPSGLAVENIQYF. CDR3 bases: TGTGCCAGCAGCCCATCGGGACTAGCGGTTGAAAACATTCAGTACTTC.

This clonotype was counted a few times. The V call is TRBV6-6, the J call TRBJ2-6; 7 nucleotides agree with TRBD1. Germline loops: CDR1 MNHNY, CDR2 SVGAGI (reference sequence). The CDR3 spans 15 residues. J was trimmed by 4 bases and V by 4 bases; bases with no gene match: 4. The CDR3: CASSLTGLGANVLTF. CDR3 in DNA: TGTGCCAGCAGTTTGACAGGGCTAGGGGCCAACGTCCTGACTTTC.

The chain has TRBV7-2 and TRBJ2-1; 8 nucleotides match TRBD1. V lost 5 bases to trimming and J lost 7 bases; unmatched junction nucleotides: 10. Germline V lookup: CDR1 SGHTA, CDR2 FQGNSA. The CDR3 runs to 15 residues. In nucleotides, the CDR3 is TGTGCCAGCAGCCGCCCCTTTGGACAGGGAAATGAGCAGTTCTTC. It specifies CASSRPFGQGNEQFF. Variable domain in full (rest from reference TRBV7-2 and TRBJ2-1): GAGVSQSPSNKVTEKGKDVELRCDPISGHTALYWYRQSLGQGLEFLIYFQGNSAPDKSGLPSDRFSAERTGGSVSTLTIQRTQQEDSAVYLCASSRPFGQGNEQFFGPGTRLTVL.

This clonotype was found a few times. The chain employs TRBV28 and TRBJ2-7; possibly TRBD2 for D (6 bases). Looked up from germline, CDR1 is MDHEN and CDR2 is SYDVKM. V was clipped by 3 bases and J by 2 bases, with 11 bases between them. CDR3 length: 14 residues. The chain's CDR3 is CASSFGGLPYEQYF. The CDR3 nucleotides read TGTGCCAGCAGTTTCGGGGGTCTCCCCTACGAGCAGTACTTC.

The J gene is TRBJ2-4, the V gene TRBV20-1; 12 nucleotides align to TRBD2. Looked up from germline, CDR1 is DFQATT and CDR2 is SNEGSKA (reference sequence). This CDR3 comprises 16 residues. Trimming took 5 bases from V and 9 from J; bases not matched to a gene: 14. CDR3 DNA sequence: TGCAGTGCTCCACATCTGACTAGCGGGAGAAACGGCATTCAGTACTTC. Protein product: CSAPHLTSGRNGIQYF.

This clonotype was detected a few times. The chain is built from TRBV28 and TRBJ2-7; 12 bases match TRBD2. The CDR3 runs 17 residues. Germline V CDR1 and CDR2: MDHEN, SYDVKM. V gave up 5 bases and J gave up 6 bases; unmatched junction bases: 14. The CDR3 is CASSGLPSGRAATEQYF. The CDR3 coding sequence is TGTGCCAGCAGTGGTCTCCCTAGCGGGAGGGCCGCTACCGAGCAGTACTTC.

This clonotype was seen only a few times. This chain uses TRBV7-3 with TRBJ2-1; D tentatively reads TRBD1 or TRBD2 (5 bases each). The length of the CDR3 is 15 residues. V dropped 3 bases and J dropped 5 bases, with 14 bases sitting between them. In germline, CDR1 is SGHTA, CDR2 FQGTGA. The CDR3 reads CASSLGVSRHNEQFF. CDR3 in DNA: TGTGCCAGCAGCTTGGGGGTTAGTCGACACAATGAGCAGTTCTTC.

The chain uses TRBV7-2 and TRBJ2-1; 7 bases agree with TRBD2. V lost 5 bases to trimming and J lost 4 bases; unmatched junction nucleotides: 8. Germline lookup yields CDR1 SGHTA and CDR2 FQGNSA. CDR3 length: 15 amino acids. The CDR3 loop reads CASSQSLAAYNEQFF. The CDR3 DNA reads TGTGCCAGCAGCCAAAGCCTAGCGGCTTACAATGAGCAGTTCTTC.

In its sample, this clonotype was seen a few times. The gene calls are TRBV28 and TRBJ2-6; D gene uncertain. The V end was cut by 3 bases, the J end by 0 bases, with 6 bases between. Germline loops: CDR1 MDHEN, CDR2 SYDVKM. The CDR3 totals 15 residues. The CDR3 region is CASSFTPSGANVLTF. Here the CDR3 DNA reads TGTGCCAGCAGTTTTACGCCCTCTGGGGCCAACGTCCTGACTTTC.

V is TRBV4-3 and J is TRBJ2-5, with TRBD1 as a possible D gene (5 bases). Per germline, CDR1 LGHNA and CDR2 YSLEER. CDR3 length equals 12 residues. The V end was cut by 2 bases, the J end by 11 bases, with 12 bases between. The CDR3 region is CASSQRQGEQYF. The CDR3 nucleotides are TGCGCCAGCAGCCAAAGGCAGGGTGAGCAGTACTTC.

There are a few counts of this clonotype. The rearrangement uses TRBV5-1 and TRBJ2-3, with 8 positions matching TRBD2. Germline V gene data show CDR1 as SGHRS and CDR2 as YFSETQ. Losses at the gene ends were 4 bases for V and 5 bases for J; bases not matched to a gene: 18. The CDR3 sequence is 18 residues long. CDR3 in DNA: TGCGCCAGCAGCGCCGAATCTCCTAGCGGGCCTACGCGAGATACGCAGTATTTT. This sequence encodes CASSAESPSGPTRDTQYF.

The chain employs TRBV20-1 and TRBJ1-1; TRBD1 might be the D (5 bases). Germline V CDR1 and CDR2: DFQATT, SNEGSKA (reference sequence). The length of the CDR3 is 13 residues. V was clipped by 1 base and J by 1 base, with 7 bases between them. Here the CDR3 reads CSARVRGNTEAFF. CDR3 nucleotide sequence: TGCAGTGCTAGAGTAAGGGGGAACACTGAAGCTTTCTTT.

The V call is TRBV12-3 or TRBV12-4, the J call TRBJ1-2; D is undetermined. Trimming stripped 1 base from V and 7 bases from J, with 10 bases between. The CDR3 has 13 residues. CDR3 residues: CASSLGIVGGYTF. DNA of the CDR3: TGTGCCAGCAGTTTAGGGATTGTCGGTGGCTACACCTTC.

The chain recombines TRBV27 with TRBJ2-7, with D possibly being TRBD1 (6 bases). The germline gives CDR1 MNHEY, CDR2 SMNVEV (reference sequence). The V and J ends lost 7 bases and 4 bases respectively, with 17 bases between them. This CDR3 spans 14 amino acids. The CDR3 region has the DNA TGTGCCAGCACAGAAAAGGGACACCTTTACGAGCAGTACTTC. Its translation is CASTEKGHLYEQYF.

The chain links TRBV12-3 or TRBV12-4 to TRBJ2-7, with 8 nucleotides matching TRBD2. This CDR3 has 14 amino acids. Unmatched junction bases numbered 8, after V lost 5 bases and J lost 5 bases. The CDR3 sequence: CASSRLAGTDEQYF. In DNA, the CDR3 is TGTGCCAGCAGTCGATTAGCGGGAACCGACGAGCAGTACTTC.

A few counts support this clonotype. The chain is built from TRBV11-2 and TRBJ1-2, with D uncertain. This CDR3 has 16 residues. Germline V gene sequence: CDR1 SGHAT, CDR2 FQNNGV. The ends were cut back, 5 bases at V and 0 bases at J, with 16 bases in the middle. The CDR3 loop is CASSPRRQWSNYGYTF. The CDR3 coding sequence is TGTGCCAGCAGCCCCCGTCGGCAGTGGTCTAACTATGGCTACACCTTC. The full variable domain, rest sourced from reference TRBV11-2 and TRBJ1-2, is EAGVAQSPRYKIIEKRQSVAFWCNPISGHATLYWYQQILGQGPKLLIQFQNNGVVDDSQLPKDRFSAERLKGVDSTLKIQPAKLEDSAVYLCASSPRRQWSNYGYTFGSGTRLTVV.

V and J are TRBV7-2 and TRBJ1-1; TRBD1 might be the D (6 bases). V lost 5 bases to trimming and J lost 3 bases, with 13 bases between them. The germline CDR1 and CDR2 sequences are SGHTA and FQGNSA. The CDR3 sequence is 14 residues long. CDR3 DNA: TGTGCCAGCAGCCTACAGGGTGGATACACTGAAGCTTTCTTT. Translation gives CASSLQGGYTEAFF.

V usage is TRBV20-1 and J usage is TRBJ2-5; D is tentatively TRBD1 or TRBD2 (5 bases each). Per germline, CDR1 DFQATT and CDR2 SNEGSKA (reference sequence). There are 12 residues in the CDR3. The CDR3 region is CRAHAGRETQYF. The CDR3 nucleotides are TGCAGGGCTCATGCAGGGAGAGAGACCCAGTACTTC.

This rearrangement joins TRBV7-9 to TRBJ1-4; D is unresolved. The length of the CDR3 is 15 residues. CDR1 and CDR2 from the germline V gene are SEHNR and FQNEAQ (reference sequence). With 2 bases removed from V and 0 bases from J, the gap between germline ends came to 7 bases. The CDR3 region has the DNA TGTGCCAGCAGCTTACGGACCGCAACTAATGAAAAACTGTTTTTT. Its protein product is CASSLRTATNEKLFF.

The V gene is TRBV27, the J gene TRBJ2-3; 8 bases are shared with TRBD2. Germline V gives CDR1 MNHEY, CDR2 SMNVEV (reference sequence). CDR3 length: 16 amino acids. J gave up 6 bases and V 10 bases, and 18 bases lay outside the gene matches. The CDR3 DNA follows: TGTGCCACCTCCTATGTAGGCGGGAGGTTGTGGGATACGCAGTATTTT. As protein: CATSYVGGRLWDTQYF.

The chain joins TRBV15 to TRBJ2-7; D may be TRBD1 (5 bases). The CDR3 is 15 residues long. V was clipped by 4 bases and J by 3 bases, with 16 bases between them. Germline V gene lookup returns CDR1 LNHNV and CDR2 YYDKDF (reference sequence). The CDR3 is CATSIGRGSIYEQYF. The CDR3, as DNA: TGTGCCACCAGCATCGGAAGGGGCTCAATCTACGAGCAGTACTTC.

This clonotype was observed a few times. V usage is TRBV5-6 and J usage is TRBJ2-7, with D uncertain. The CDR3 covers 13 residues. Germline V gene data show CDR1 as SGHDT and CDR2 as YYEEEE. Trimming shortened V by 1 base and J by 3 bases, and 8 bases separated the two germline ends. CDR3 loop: CASSLQWGYEQYF. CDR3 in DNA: TGTGCCAGCAGCTTGCAGTGGGGCTACGAGCAGTACTTC.

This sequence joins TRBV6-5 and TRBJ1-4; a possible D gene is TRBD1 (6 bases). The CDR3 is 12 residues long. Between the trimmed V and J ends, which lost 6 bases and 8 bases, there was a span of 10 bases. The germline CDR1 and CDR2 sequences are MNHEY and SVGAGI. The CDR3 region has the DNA TGTGCCAGCAGGGGAAGGGGGGAAAAACTGTTTTTT. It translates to CASRGRGEKLFF.

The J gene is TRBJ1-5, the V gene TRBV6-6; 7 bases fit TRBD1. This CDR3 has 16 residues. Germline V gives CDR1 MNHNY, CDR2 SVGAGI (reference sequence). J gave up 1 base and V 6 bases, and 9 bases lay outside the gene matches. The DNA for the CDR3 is TGTGCCAGCAGCCCGGGACAGAGGTTAAGCAATCAGCCCCAGCATTTT. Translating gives CASSPGQRLSNQPQHF.